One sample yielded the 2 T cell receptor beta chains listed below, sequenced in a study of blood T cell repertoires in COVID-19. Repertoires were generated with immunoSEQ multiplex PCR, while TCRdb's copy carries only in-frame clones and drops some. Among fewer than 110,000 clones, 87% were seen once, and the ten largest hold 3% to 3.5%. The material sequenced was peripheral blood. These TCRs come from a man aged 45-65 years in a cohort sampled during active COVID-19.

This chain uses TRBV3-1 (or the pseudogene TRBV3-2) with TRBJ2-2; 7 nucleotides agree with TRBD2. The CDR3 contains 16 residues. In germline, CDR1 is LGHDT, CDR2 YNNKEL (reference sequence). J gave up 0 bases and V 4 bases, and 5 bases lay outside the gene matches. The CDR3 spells CASSPRRGTNTGELFF. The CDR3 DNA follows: TGTGCCAGCAGCCCCAGGCGGGGGACGAACACCGGGGAGCTGTTTTTT.

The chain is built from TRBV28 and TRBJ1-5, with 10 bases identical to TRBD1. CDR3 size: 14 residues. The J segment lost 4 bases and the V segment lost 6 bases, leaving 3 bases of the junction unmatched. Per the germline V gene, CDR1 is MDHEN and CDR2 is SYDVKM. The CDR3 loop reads CASRRTGGNQPQHF. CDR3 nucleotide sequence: TGTGCCAGCAGGCGGACAGGGGGAAATCAGCCCCAGCATTTT.